This is a list of T cell receptor beta chains from one sample in a study of T cells after somatic rescue of genetic block. Profiled with immunoSEQ multiplex PCR; TCRdb holds only in-frame clones, not every one. The data show 14,000 to 15,000 clones, around 70% seen once. The sample comprised peripheral blood mononuclear cells (PBMCs). Receptor source: a boy aged 5-17 years. The CDR3 runs from the conserved cysteine through the conserved F or W. D genes are given only for firm matches. Where a row states a size, it is once, few, many or the class of an expanded clone; other rows omit it.

clone size	D gene	V gene	J gene	CDR3 protein	CDR3 DNA
-	-	TRBV5-1	TRBJ2-3	CASSLVARSDTQYF	TGCGCCAGCAGCTTGGTAGCCAGATCAGATACGCAGTATTTT
few	-	TRBV9	TRBJ2-3	CASSVVPGAGTDTQYF	TGTGCCAGCAGCGTAGTGCCGGGGGCTGGCACAGATACGCAGTATTTT
-	TRBD2	TRBV15	TRBJ2-1	CATSRQTSGFNEQFF	TGTGCCACCAGCCGCCAGACTAGCGGATTCAATGAGCAGTTCTTC
-	TRBD2	TRBV11-2	TRBJ2-1	CASSLEGLAGGRGEQFF	TGTGCCAGCAGCTTAGAGGGACTAGCGGGAGGTCGAGGCGAGCAGTTCTTC
-	-	TRBV28	TRBJ1-5	CASRGLSNQPQHF	TGTGCCAGCAGGGGGCTGAGCAATCAGCCCCAGCATTTT
-	TRBD2	TRBV5-1	TRBJ2-7	CASSSTSGLLSYEQYF	TGCGCCAGCAGCTCCACTAGCGGCCTCCTCTCCTACGAGCAGTACTTC
-	-	TRBV5-1	TRBJ2-1	CASSLARIFDEQFF	TGCGCCAGCAGCTTGGCCCGGATTTTCGATGAGCAGTTCTTC
once	TRBD1	TRBV28	TRBJ2-4	CASSPTGTKNIQYF	TGTGCCAGCAGTCCGACAGGGACCAAAAACATTCAGTACTTC
-	-	TRBV19	TRBJ1-2	CASSIAHLQVNYGYTF	TGTGCCAGTAGTATAGCCCATCTACAGGTGAACTATGGCTACACCTTC
-	-	TRBV5-1	TRBJ1-3	CASSTKPLSGNTIYF	TGCGCCAGCAGTACAAAACCACTCTCTGGAAACACCATATATTTT
-	TRBD1	TRBV29-1	TRBJ1-1	CSVGQGNTEAFF	TGCAGCGTTGGACAGGGGAACACTGAAGCTTTCTTT
-	-	TRBV6-9	TRBJ1-1	CASSHTKDSEAFF	TGTGCCAGCAGTCATACAAAGGACAGCGAAGCTTTCTTT
-	TRBD2	TRBV19	TRBJ2-3	CASDSGRGWRTDTQYF	TGTGCCAGTGATAGCGGGAGGGGTTGGAGGACAGATACGCAGTATTTT
-	-	TRBV10-2	TRBJ2-7	CASSETRDIFSYEQYF	TGCGCCAGCAGCGAAACCCGGGACATTTTTTCCTACGAGCAGTACTTC
-	-	TRBV10-1	TRBJ2-1	CASSEGGWNNEQFF	TGCGCCAGCAGTGAGGGGGGGTGGAACAATGAGCAGTTCTTC
-	TRBD2	TRBV5-5	TRBJ2-7	CASSLSSSGRLYEQYF	TGTGCCAGCAGCTTGAGCTCTAGCGGGCGACTTTACGAGCAGTACTTC
-	-	TRBV28	TRBJ1-3	CASSLLAGNTIYF	TGTGCCAGCAGTTTACTGGCAGGAAACACCATATATTTT
-	-	TRBV9	TRBJ1-2	CASSVAGVGYTF	TGTGCCAGCAGCGTAGCAGGGGTAGGCTACACCTTC
-	TRBD1	TRBV9	TRBJ2-7	CASSPGGTGEFYEQYF	TGTGCCAGCAGCCCAGGGGGGACAGGGGAGTTCTACGAGCAGTACTTC
-	-	TRBV18	TRBJ2-3	CASSPTRASTDTQYF	TGTGCCAGCTCACCAACTAGGGCTAGCACAGATACGCAGTATTTT
-	-	TRBV12-5	TRBJ2-7	CASGLVQNICYEQYF	TGTGCTAGTGGTTTGGTACAGAATATTTGCTACGAGCAGTACTTC
medium-sized	-	TRBV5-6	TRBJ2-2	CASSLGHSNTGELFF	TGTGCCAGCAGCTTGGGCCACTCGAACACCGGGGAGCTGTTTTTT
-	-	TRBV28	TRBJ1-6	CASSLHTGSSYNSPLHF	TGTGCCAGCAGTTTACACACAGGGAGCTCCTATAATTCACCCCTCCACTTT
-	TRBD1	TRBV5-4	TRBJ2-3	CASSSQTGKDTQYF	TGTGCCAGCAGCTCACAGACAGGGAAGGATACGCAGTATTTT
-	TRBD1	TRBV4-2	TRBJ2-3	CASSPRDRGSADTQYF	TGTGCCAGCAGCCCTCGGGACAGGGGGTCTGCAGATACGCAGTATTTT
-	TRBD1	TRBV19	TRBJ2-5	CASRDRAETQYF	TGTGCCAGTAGGGACAGGGCAGAGACCCAGTACTTC
-	TRBD1	TRBV18	TRBJ1-1	CASSPTGTGTNTEAFF	TGTGCCAGCTCACCTACCGGGACAGGGACGAACACTGAAGCTTTCTTT
medium-sized	-	TRBV18	TRBJ2-2	CASSLFGVLGTGELFF	TGTGCCAGCTCACTTTTTGGGGTCCTAGGCACCGGGGAGCTGTTTTTT
-	-	TRBV7-9	TRBJ1-5	CASSPIGQYQPQHF	TGTGCCAGCAGCCCGATAGGACAGTATCAGCCCCAGCATTTT
-	-	TRBV5-1	TRBJ1-3	CASSLGGLSSGNTIYF	TGCGCCAGCAGCTTGGGGGGACTGAGCTCTGGAAACACCATATATTTT
few	-	TRBV28	TRBJ1-2	CASSLVGEIYGYTF	TGTGCCAGCAGTCTAGTAGGGGAGATTTATGGCTACACCTTC
-	-	TRBV9	TRBJ1-4	CASSASLATNEKLFF	TGTGCCAGCAGCGCCTCTCTCGCAACTAATGAAAAACTGTTTTTT